This T cell receptor (beta chain) was sequenced for a study of cytomegalovirus exposure and HLA in healthy donors. Study findings and constraints: For TCR beta chains, V- and J-gene trimming was later linked to a missense DCLRE1C variant.

It was with 60 Vbeta and 13 Jbeta primers that the PCR ran. This table comes from immunoSEQ multiplex PCR, and its TCRdb copy is limited to in-frame clones, with some not included. The sample lists some 120,000 clones; 55% to 65% were seen once. This clone showed up just a few times. Its antigen is still unknown. Sample: PBMCs. The receptor's source is a woman in her thirties in good health and CMV-seronegative.

The DNA of the CDR3 is TGCGCCAGCAGCCAAGATTCAGGGATGGCTGAAGCTTTCTTT. Its protein product is CASSQDSGMAEAFF. This rearrangement joins TRBV4-3 to TRBJ1-1; the D gene is possibly TRBD1 (5 bases). CDR1 is LGHNA, CDR2 YSLEER, per germline. Deletions cut 0 bases from V and 6 bases from J, with 11 bases between. The CDR3 loop spans 14 amino acids.